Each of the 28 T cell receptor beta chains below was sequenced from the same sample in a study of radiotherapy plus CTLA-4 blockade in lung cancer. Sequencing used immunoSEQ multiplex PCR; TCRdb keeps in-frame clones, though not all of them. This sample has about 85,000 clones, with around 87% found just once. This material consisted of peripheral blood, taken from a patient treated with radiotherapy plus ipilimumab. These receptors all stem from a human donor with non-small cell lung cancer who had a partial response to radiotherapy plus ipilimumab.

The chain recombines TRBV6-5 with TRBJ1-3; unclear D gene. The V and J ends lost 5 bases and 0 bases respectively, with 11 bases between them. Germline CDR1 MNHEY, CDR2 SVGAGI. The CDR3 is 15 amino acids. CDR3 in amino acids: CASSPFRDSGNTIYF. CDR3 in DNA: TGTGCCAGCAGTCCCTTCCGAGACTCTGGAAACACCATATATTTT.

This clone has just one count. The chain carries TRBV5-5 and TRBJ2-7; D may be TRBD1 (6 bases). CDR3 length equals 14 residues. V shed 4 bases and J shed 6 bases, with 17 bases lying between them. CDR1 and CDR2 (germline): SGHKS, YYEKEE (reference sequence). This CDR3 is CASSPLIGGTEQYF. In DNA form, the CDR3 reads TGTGCCAGCAGCCCGCTAATTGGGGGCACCGAGCAGTACTTC.

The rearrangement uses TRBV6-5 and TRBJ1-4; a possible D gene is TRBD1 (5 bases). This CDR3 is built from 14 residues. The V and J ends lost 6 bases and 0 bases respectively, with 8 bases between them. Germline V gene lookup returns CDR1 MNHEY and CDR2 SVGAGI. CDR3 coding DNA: TGTGCCAGCAGACGGGGGACAACTAATGAAAAACTGTTTTTT. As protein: CASRRGTTNEKLFF.

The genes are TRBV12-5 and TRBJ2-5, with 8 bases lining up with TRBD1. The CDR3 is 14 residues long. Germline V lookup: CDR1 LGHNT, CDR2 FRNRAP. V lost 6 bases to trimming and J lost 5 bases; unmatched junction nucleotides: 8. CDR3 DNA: TGTGCTAGTGGAAGTCAGGGGGCGAGGGAGACCCAGTACTTC. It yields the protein CASGSQGARETQYF.

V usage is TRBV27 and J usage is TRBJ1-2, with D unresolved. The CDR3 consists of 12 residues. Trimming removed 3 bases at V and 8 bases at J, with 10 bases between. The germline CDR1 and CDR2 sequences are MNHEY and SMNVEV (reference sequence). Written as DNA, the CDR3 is TGTGCCAGCAGTTTGGGTTCCGGGGGCTACACCTTC. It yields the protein CASSLGSGGYTF.

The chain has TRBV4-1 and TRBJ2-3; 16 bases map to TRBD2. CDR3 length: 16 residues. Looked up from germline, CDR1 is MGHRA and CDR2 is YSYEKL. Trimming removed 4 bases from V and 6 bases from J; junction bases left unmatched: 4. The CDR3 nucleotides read TGCGCCAGCAGCCTGGGACTAGCGGGAGGGAAGGATACGCAGTATTTT. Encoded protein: CASSLGLAGGKDTQYF.

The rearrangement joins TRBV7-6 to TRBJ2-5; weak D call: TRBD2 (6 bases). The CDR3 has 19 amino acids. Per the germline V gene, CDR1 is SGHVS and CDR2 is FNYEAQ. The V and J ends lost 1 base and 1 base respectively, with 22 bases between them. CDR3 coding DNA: TGTGCCAGCAGCTTAGGCCCAAGAGGTAGCGGACTACTCCAAGAGACCCAGTACTTC. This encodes CASSLGPRGSGLLQETQYF.

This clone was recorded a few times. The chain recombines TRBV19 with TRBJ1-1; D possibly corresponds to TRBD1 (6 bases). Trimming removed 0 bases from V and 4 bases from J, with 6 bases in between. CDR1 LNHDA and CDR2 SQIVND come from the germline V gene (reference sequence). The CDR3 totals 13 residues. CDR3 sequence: CASSIEGATEAFF. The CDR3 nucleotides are TGTGCCAGTAGTATAGAGGGGGCCACTGAAGCTTTCTTT.

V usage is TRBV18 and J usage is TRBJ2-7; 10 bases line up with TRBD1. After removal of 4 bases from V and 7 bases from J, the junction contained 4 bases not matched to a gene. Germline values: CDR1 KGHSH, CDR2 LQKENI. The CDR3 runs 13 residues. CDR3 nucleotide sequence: TGTGCCAGCTCACGGGGGGACAGGGGTGAGCAGTACGTC. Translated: CASSRGDRGEQYV.

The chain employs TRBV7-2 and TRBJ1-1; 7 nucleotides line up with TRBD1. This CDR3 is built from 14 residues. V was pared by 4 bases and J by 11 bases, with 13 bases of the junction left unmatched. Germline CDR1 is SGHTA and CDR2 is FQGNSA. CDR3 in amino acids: CASSWVAPGQPAFF. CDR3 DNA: TGTGCCAGCAGCTGGGTTGCACCGGGACAGCCGGCTTTCTTT.

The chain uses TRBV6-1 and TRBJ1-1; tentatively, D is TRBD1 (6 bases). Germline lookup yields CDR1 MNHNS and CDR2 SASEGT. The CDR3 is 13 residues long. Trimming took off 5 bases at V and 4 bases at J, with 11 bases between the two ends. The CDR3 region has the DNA TGTGCCAGCAGTTCGCCGACAGGCACTGAAGCTTTCTTT. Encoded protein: CASSSPTGTEAFF.

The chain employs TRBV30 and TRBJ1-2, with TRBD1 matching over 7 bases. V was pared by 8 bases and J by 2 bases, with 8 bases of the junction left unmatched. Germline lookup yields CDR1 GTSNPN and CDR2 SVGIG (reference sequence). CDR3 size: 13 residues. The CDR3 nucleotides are TGTGCCCGCCGACAGGGCCTAAACTATGGCTACACCTTC. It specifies CARRQGLNYGYTF.

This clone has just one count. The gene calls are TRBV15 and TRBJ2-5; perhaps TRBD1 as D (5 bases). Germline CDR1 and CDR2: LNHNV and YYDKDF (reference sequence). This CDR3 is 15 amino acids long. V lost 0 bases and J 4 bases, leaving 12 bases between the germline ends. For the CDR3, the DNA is TGTGCCACCAGCAGAGATATGAGGCAGGGAGAGACCCAGTACTTC. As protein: CATSRDMRQGETQYF.

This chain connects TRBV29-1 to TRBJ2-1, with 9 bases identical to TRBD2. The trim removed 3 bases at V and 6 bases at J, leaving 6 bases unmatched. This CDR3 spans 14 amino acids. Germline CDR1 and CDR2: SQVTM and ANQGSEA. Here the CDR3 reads CSVDWASGTNEQFF. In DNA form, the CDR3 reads TGCAGCGTTGATTGGGCTAGCGGGACCAATGAGCAGTTCTTC.

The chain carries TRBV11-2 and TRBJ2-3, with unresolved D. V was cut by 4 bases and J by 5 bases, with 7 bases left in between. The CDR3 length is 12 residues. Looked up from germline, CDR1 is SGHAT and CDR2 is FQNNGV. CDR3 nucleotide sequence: TGTGCCAGCAGCTCCTCCGTAGATACGCAGTATTTT. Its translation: CASSSSVDTQYF.

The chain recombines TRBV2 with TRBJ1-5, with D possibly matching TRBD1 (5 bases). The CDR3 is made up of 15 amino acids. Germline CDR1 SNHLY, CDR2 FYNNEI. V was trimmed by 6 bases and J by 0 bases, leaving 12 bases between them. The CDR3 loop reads CASREQANSNQPQHF. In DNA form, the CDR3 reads TGTGCCAGCAGGGAACAGGCAAATAGCAATCAGCCCCAGCATTTT.

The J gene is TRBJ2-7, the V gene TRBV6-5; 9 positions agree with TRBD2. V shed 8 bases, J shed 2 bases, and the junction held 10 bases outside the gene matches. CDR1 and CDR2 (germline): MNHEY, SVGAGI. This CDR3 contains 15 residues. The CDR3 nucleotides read TGTGCCAGCTGGCTGGGTAGCGGGAGAACCTACGAGCAGTACGTC. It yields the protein CASWLGSGRTYEQYV.

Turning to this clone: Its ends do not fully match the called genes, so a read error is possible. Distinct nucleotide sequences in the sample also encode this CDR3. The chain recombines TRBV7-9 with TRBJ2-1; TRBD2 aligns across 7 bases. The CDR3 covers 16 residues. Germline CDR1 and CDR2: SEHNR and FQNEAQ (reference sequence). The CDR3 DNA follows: TGTGCTAGCAGCTTACCTGGCGGGAGCTCCTACAATGAGCAGTTCTTC. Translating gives CASSLPGGSSYNEQFF.

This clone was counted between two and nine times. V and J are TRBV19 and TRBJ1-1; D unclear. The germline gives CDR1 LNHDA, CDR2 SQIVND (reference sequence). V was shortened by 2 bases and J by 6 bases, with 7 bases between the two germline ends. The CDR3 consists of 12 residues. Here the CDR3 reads CASSITSAEAFF. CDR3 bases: TGTGCCAGTAGTATAACTTCGGCTGAAGCTTTCTTT.

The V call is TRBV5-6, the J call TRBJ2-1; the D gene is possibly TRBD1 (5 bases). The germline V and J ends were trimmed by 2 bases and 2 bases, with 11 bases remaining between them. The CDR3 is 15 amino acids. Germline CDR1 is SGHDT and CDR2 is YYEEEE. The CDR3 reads CASSFRVGPYNEQFF. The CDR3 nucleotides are TGTGCCAGCAGCTTCAGGGTGGGGCCCTACAATGAGCAGTTCTTC. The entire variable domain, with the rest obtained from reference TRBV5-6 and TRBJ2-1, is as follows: DAGVTQSPTHLIKTRGQQVTLRCSPKSGHDTVSWYQQALGQGPQFIFQYYEEEERQRGNFPDRFSGHQFPNYSSELNVNALLLGDSALYLCASSFRVGPYNEQFFGPGTRLTVL.

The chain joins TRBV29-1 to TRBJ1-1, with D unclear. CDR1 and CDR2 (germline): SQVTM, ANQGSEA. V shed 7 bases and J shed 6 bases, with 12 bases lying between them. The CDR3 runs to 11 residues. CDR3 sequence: CSGKGGPEAFF. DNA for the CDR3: TGCAGCGGGAAGGGAGGACCTGAAGCTTTCTTT.

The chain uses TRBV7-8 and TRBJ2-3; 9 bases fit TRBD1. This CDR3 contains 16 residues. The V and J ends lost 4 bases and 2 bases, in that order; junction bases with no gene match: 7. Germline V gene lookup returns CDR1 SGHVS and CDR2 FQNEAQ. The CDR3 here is CASSSLRDRVTDTQYF. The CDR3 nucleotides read TGTGCCAGCAGCTCCCTCCGGGACAGGGTCACAGATACGCAGTATTTT.

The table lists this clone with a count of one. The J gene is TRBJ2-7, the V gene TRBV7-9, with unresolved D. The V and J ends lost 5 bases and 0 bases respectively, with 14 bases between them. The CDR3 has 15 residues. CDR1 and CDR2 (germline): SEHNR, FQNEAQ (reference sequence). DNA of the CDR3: TGTGCCAGCAGCAGTAGCTTCTTGAGCTCCTACGAGCAGTACGTC. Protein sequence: CASSSSFLSSYEQYV.

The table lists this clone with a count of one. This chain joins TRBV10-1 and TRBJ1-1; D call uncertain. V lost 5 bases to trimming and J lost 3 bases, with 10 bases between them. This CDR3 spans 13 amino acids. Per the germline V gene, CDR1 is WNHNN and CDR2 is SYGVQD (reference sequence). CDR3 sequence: CASSPGMYTEAFF. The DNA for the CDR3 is TGCGCCAGCAGTCCGGGGATGTACACTGAAGCTTTCTTT.

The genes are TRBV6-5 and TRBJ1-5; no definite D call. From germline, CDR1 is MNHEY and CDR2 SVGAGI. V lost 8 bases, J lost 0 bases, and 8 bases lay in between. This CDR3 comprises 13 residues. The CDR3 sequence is CASQRYSNQPQHF. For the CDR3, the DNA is TGTGCCAGCCAGAGGTATAGCAATCAGCCCCAGCATTTT.

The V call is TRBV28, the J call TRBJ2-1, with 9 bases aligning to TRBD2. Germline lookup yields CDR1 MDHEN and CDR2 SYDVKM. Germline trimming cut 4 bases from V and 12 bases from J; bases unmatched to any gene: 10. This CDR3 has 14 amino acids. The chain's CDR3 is CASSSGTSLGGQFF. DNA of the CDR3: TGTGCCAGCAGTTCGGGGACTAGCTTAGGTGGGCAGTTCTTC.

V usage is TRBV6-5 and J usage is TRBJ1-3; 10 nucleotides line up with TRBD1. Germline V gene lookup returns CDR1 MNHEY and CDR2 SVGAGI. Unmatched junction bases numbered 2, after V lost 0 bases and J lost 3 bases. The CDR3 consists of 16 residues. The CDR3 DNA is TGTGCCAGCAGTTACTCTGGGACAGGGGTTGGAAACACCATATATTTT. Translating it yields CASSYSGTGVGNTIYF.

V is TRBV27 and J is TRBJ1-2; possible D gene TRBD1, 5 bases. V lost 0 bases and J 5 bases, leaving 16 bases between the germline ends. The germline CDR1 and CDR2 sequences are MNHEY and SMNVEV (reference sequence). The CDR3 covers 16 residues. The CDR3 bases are TGTGCCAGCAGTTTATCGAAGGCGGGACGGGGTTATGGCTACACCTTC. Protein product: CASSLSKAGRGYGYTF.